The rows below give T cell receptor beta chains drawn from one sample of a study of T cell responses to AZD1222 COVID-19 vaccine. Produced via immunoSEQ multiplex PCR; TCRdb's table is partial and in-frame only. The sample carries 150,000 or so clones, around 90% recorded once. The sample here was peripheral blood, taken on day 0 of AZD1222 vaccination. Every receptor here comes from an adult in good health. CDR3s include the opening cysteine and the closing phenylalanine or tryptophan. A D gene is named only where the DNA matches it firmly. Only some rows state a clone size, as once, few, many or a class for expanded clones.

DNA,CDR3,J,size,D,V
TGTGCCAGCTCACGGGACAGTTCCTACTTCTCTGGAAACACCATATATTTT,CASSRDSSYFSGNTIYF,TRBJ1-3,-,TRBD1,TRBV18
TGCGCCAGCAGCTTGGGACACCTACAAGTGGACTATGGCTACACCTTC,CASSLGHLQVDYGYTF,TRBJ1-2,-,-,TRBV5-1
TGTGCCTGGAGCGGCTCCTACGAGCAGTACTTC,CAWSGSYEQYF,TRBJ2-7,-,-,TRBV30
TGTGCCAGCACTGGGACGGGAGATACGCAGTATTTT,CASTGTGDTQYF,TRBJ2-3,-,-,TRBV28
TGCGCCAGCAGCCGAGGACAGGGCGCCTATGGCTACACCTTC,CASSRGQGAYGYTF,TRBJ1-2,-,TRBD1,TRBV4-3
TGTGCCAGCAACCCTCGGGTTGGGAACACTGAAGCTTTCTTT,CASNPRVGNTEAFF,TRBJ1-1,few,-,TRBV11-3
TGTGCCAGCAGTTACCGGCTTGTCCTTGGGGTGAACACTGAAGCTTTCTTT,CASSYRLVLGVNTEAFF,TRBJ1-1,once,-,TRBV6-2/TRBV6-3
TGTGCCAGCAGTGAAGAAGCGGGAGCATACAATGAGCAGTTCTTC,CASSEEAGAYNEQFF,TRBJ2-1,once,TRBD2,TRBV2
TGTGCCAGCTCACCATCGGACGGATACACTGAAGCTTTCTTT,CASSPSDGYTEAFF,TRBJ1-1,-,-,TRBV18
TGTGCCAGTAGTCTCGCTGGCTCTGGAAACACCATATATTTT,CASSLAGSGNTIYF,TRBJ1-3,-,-,TRBV19
TGTGCCAGCAGTTTCTGGATAGCGGGGAGCGCGAACACCGGGGAGCTGTTTTTT,CASSFWIAGSANTGELFF,TRBJ2-2,-,TRBD2,TRBV28
TGTGCCAGCAGCTTCACCGGGACAAGTGGAAACACCATATATTTT,CASSFTGTSGNTIYF,TRBJ1-3,once,-,TRBV13
TGTGCCAGCAGCTCCCAAAAAGGGACTAATGAAAAACTGTTTTTT,CASSSQKGTNEKLFF,TRBJ1-4,-,-,TRBV5-4
TGTGCCTGGAGTCGGGGGGCGCGTGAAAAACTGTTTTTT,CAWSRGAREKLFF,TRBJ1-4,once,-,TRBV30
TGCAGTGCTAGTTCAGAGAAGGGCTTCAGGGAGCTGTTTTTT,CSASSEKGFRELFF,TRBJ2-2,-,-,TRBV20-1
TGTGCCAGCAGCAGAACAGGGACCGGCACTGAAGCTTTCTTT,CASSRTGTGTEAFF,TRBJ1-1,-,-,TRBV5-5
TGTGCCAGCAGCCCAGGGGGACAGACCTCTTATGGCTACACCTTC,CASSPGGQTSYGYTF,TRBJ1-2,-,TRBD1,TRBV6-4
TGTGCCAGTACACTTGACAGGGTGAACACTGAAGCTTTCTTT,CASTLDRVNTEAFF,TRBJ1-1,-,TRBD1,TRBV6-5
TGTGCCAGCAGCCGATCAACCGGACTAGCCTCCACAGATACGCAGTATTTT,CASSRSTGLASTDTQYF,TRBJ2-3,-,TRBD2,TRBV7-3
TGTGCCACCAGTGGAGGCCCAGCGAGCGACCACAATGAGCAGTTCTTC,CATSGGPASDHNEQFF,TRBJ2-1,-,-,TRBV24-1
TGTGCCAGCAGTCAAGGGACTCCCCCTGAGGCTTTCTTT,CASSQGTPPEAFF,TRBJ1-1,-,-,TRBV28
TGTGCCAGCAGACGGGGGGCGGCGGGCAATCAGCCCCAGCATTTT,CASRRGAAGNQPQHF,TRBJ1-5,-,-,TRBV7-9
TGTGCCAGCAGTTTGACAAGCGGGAACACAGATACGCAGTATTTT,CASSLTSGNTDTQYF,TRBJ2-3,-,TRBD2,TRBV27
TGTGCCAGTAGTAATTGGAACACTGAAGCTTTCTTT,CASSNWNTEAFF,TRBJ1-1,-,-,TRBV19
TGTGCCAGCATGAGCAGTGAACTATACTTC,CASMSSELYF,TRBJ2-4,-,-,TRBV28
TGTGCCAGCAGAGATACAGGGGGCGCGGGCTACAATGAGCAGTTCTTC,CASRDTGGAGYNEQFF,TRBJ2-1,-,TRBD1,TRBV2
TGCAGTGCTAGTAGGTCCCAAATCGAGAGCGAAAAACTGTTTTTT,CSASRSQIESEKLFF,TRBJ1-4,-,-,TRBV20-1
TGTGCCAGCAGCCCCCAAGCTGGGGGACACGGCACTGAAGCTTTCTTT,CASSPQAGGHGTEAFF,TRBJ1-1,-,-,TRBV7-2
TGTGCCAGCAGGGGCGGGGACTACGAGCAGTACTTC,CASRGGDYEQYF,TRBJ2-7,-,-,TRBV6-1
TGTGCCAGTAGTATCAAGCCAGGGGTACACAATCAGCCCCAGCATTTT,CASSIKPGVHNQPQHF,TRBJ1-5,few,-,TRBV19
TGTGCCAGCAGCTTAGGGTTTACCGGGGAGCTGTTTTTT,CASSLGFTGELFF,TRBJ2-2,-,-,TRBV7-2
TGTGCCAGCAGCCGAAGCACAGGGTTGATTAACTATGGCTACACCTTC,CASSRSTGLINYGYTF,TRBJ1-2,once,-,TRBV7-9
TGTGCCAGCAGCCAAGTCGGTAACCGACAGACGAACACTGAAGCTTTCTTT,CASSQVGNRQTNTEAFF,TRBJ1-1,-,-,TRBV3-1/TRBV3-2